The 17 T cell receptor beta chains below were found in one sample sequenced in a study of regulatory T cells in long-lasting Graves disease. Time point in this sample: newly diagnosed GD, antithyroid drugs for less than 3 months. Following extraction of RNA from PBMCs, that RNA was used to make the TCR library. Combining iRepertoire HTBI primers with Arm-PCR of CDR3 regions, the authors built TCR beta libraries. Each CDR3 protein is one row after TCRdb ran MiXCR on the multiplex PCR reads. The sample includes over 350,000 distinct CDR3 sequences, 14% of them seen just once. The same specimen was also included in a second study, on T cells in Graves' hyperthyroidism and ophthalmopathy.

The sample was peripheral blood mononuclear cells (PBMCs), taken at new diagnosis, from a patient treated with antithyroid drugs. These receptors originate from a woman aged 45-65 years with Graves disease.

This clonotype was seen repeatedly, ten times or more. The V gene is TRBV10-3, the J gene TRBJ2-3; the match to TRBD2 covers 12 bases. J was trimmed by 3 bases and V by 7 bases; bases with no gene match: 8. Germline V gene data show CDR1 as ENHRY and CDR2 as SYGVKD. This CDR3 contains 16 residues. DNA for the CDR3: TGTGCCATCACTCCAGGGACTAGCGGGCGTACAGATACGCAGTATTTT. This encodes CAITPGTSGRTDTQYF.

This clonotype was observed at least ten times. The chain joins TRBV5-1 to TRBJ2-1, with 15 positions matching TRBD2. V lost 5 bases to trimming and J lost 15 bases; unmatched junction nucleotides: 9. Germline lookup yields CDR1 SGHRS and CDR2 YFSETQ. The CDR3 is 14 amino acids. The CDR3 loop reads CASSLPGLAGGRFF. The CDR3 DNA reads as TGCGCCAGCAGTCTCCCGGGACTAGCGGGGGGACGGTTCTTC. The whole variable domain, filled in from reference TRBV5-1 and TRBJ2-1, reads KAGVTQTPRYLIKTRGQQVTLSCSPISGHRSVSWYQQTPGQGLQFLFEYFSETQRNKGNFPGRFSGRQFSNSRSEMNVSTLELGDSALYLCASSLPGLAGGRFFGPGTRLTVL.

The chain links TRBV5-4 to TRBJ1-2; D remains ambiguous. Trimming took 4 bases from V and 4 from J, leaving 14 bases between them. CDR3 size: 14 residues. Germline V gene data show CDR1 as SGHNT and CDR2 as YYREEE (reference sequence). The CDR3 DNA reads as TGTGCCAGCAGCCTGAGCTACCGCTTCTATGGCTACACCTTC. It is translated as CASSLSYRFYGYTF.

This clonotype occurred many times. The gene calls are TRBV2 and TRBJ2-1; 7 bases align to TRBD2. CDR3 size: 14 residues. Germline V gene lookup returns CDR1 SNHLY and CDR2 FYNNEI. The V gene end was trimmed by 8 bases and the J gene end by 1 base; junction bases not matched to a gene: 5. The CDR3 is CASGPGLSYNEQFF. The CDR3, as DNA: TGTGCCAGCGGCCCGGGACTATCCTACAATGAGCAGTTCTTC.

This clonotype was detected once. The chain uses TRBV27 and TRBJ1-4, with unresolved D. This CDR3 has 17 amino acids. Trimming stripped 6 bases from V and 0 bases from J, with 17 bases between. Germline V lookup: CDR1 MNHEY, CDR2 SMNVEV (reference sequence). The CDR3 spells CASSPGKREATNEKLFF. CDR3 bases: TGTGCCAGCAGCCCAGGAAAACGAGAGGCAACTAATGAAAAACTGTTTTTT.

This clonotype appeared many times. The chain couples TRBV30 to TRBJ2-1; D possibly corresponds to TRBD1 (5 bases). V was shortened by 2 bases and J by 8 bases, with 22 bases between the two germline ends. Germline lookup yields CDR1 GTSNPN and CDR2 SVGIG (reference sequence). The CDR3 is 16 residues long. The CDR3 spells CAWSRGRWAAEDEQFF. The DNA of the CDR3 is TGTGCCTGGAGTAGGGGTCGGTGGGCAGCAGAAGATGAGCAGTTCTTC.

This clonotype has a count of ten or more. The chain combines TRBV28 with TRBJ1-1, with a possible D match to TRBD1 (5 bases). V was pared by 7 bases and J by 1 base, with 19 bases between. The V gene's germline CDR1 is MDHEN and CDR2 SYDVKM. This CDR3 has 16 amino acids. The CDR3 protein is CASNGFHPGKNTEAFF. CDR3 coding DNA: TGTGCCAGCAATGGGTTCCATCCAGGGAAGAACACTGAAGCTTTCTTT. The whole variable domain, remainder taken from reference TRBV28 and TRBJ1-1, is DVKVTQSSRYLVKRTGEKVFLECVQDMDHENMFWYRQDPGLGLRLIYFSYDVKMKEKGDIPEGYSVSREKKERFSLILESASTNQTSMYLCASNGFHPGKNTEAFFGQGTRLTVV.

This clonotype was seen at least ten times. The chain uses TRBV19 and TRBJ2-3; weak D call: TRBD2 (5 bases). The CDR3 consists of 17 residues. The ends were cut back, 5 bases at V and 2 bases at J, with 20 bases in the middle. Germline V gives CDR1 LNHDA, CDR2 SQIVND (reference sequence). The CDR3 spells CASSASRQRYLTDTQYF. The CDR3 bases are TGTGCCAGTAGTGCCTCTCGCCAGCGGTATCTCACAGATACGCAGTATTTT.

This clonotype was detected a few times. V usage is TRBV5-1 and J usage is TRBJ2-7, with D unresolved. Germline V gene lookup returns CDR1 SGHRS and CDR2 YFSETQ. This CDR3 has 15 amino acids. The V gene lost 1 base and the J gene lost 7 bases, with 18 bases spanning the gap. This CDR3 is CASSLPYNPPREQYF. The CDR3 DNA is TGCGCCAGCAGCTTGCCCTACAACCCGCCTAGGGAGCAGTACTTC.

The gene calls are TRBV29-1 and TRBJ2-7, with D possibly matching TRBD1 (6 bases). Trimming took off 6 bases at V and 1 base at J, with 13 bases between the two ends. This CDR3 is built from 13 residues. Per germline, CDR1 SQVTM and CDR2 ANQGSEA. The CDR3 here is CSVFDRQSYEQYF. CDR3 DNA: TGCAGCGTCTTCGACAGGCAATCCTACGAGCAGTACTTC.

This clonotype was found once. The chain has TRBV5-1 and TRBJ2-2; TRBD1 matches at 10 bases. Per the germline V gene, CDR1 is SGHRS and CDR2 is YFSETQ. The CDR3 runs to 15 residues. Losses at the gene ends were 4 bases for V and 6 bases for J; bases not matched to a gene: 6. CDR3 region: CASSQMTGGAGELFF. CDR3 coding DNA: TGCGCCAGCAGCCAGATGACAGGGGGCGCCGGGGAGCTGTTTTTT.

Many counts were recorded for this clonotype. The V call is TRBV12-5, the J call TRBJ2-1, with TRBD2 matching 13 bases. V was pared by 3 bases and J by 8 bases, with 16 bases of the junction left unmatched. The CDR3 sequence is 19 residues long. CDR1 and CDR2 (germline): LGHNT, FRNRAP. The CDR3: CASGLEGLAGSLPTDEQFF. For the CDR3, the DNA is TGTGCTAGTGGTTTAGAGGGACTAGCGGGATCACTCCCAACAGATGAGCAGTTCTTC.

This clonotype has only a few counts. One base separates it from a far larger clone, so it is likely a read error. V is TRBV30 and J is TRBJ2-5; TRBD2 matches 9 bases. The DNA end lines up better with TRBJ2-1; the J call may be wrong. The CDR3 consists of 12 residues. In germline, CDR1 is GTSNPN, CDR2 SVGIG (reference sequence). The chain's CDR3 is CAWSGLAGEQFF. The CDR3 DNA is TGTGCCTGGAGTGGCCTAGCGGGGGAGCAGTTCTTC.

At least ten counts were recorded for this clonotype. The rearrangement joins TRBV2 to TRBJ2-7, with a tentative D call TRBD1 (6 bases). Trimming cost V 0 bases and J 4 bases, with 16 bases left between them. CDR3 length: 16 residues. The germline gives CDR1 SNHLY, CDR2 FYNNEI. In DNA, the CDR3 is TGTGCCAGCAGTGAAGCGGGGGACATGAGGGAATACGAGCAGTACTTC. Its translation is CASSEAGDMREYEQYF.

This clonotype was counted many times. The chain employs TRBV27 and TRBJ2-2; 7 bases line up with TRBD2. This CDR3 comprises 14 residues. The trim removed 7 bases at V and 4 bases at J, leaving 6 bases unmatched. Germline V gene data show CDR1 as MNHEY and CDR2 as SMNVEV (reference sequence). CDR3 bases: TGTGCCAGCAACCTAGCGGCCGGCACCGGGGAGCTGTTTTTT. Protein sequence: CASNLAAGTGELFF.

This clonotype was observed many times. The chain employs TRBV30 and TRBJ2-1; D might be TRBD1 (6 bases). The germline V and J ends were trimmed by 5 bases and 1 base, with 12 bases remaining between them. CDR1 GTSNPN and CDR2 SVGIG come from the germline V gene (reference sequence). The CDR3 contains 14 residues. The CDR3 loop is CAWQGTESYNEQFF. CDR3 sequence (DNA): TGTGCCTGGCAGGGGACGGAATCCTACAATGAGCAGTTCTTC.

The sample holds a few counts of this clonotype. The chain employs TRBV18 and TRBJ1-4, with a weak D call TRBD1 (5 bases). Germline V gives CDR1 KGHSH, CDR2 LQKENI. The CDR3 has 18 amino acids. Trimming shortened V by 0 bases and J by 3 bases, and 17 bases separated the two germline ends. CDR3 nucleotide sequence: TGTGCCAGCTCACCACCCCCGCAGGGTTTCGGTGCTAATGAAAAACTGTTTTTT. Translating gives CASSPPPQGFGANEKLFF.